The rows below give T cell receptor beta chains drawn from one sample of a study of T cell repertoires in cytomegalovirus infection. TCRdb fed the reads into MiXCR, producing one record per CDR3 protein. Here the sample spans 150,000 or so distinct CDR3 sequences, roughly a quarter being singletons. The sample consisted of PBMCs. Receptors originate from a human donor in good health (CMV status not recorded). Some clones in this sample may be carry-over from other donors' samples. Both conserved end residues are trimmed from each CDR3. Fields, in order: CDR3 protein, V gene, D gene, J gene. A D gene is named only where the DNA matches it firmly.

ASSLVGQGEAF,TRBV7-2,-,TRBJ1-1
SANSPYGYT,TRBV20-1,-,TRBJ1-2
ASRASARSYNEQF,TRBV5-1,-,TRBJ2-1
SARDPASGYEQY,TRBV20-1,TRBD2,TRBJ2-7
ASSTGTGTDTQY,TRBV12-3/TRBV12-4,TRBD1,TRBJ2-3
ASSRQGDSNQPQH,TRBV19,TRBD1,TRBJ1-5
ASSLKTGSGYT,TRBV7-8,TRBD1,TRBJ1-2
SVEDRRAQY,TRBV29-1,-,TRBJ2-5
ASKGWVGDTQY,TRBV28,-,TRBJ2-3
ASSLDPLNTEAF,TRBV7-9,-,TRBJ1-1
AISESSGRQY,TRBV10-3,-,TRBJ2-5
ATSNALLRDRVTEAF,TRBV15,TRBD1,TRBJ1-1
ARDRERWKRKNGELF,TRBV5-1,TRBD1,TRBJ2-2
ASSPWRGAYNEQL,TRBV7-9,TRBD2,TRBJ2-1
ASSLTSGPYNEQF,TRBV5-4,TRBD2,TRBJ2-1
ASSIGTGTNSYEQY,TRBV19,TRBD1,TRBJ2-7